The sequence of this T cell receptor beta chain was determined in a study of blood T cell repertoires in COVID-19. Measured with immunoSEQ multiplex PCR; TCRdb has only the in-frame clones, and not every one. The table shows some 130,000 clones, with around 86% occurring only once. CDR3 length equals 13 residues. The V gene's germline CDR1 is SGHTA and CDR2 FQGTGA. The V and J ends lost 4 bases and 5 bases respectively, with 10 bases between them. Source material: peripheral blood. This sequence joins TRBV7-3 and TRBJ2-3, with D possibly matching TRBD1 (5 bases). This sequence was found in a woman in her sixties or seventies with COVID-19, enrolled during active disease. This CDR3 reads CASSSSGLDTQYF. The CDR3 DNA sequence: TGTGCCAGCAGCTCATCAGGGTTAGATACGCAGTATTTT.